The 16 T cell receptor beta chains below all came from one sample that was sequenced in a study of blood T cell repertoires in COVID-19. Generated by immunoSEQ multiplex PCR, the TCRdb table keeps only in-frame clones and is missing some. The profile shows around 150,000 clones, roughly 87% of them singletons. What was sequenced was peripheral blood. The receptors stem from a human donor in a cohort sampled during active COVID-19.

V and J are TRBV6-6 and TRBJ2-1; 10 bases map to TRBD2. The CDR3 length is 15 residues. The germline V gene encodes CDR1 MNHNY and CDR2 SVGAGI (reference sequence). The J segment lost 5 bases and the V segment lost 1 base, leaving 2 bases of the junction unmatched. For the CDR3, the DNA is TGTGCCAGCAGTTACTTCGGACTAGCGGACAATGAGCAGTTCTTC. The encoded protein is CASSYFGLADNEQFF.

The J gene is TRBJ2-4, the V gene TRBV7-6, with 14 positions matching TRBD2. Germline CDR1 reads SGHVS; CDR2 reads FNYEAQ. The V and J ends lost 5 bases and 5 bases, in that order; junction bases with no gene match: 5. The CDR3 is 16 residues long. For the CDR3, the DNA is TGTGCCAGCAGCCCCGGGACTAGCGGGGGCCAAAACATTCAGTACTTC. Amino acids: CASSPGTSGGQNIQYF.

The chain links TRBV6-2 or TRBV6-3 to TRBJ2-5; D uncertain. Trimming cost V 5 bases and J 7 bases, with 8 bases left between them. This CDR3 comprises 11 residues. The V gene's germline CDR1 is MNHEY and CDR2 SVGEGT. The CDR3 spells CASSPPGTQYF. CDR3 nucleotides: TGTGCCAGCAGTCCCCCGGGGACCCAGTACTTC.

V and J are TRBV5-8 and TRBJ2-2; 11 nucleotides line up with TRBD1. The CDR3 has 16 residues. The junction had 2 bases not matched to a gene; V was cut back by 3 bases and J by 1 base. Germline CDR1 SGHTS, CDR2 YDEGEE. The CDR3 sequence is CASSWDRGWNTGELFF. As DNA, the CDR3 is TGTGCCAGCAGCTGGGACAGGGGGTGGAACACCGGGGAGCTGTTTTTT.

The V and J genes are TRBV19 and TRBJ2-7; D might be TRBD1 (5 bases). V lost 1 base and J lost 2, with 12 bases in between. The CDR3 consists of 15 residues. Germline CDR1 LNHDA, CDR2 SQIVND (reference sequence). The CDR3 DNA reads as TGTGCCAGTAGTATAGGATCCAGGGCCGCCTACGAGCAGTACTTC. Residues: CASSIGSRAAYEQYF.

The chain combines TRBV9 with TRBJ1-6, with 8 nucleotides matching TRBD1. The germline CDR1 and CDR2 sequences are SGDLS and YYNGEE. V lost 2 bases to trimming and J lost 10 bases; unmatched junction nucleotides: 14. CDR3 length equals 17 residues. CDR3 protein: CASSVGPKDRVNSPLHF. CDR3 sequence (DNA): TGTGCCAGCAGCGTGGGCCCTAAGGACAGGGTCAACTCACCCCTCCACTTT.

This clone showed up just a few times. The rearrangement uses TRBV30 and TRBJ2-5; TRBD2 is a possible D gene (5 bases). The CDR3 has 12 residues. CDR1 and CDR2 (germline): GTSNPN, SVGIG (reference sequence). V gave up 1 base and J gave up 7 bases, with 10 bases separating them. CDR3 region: CAWSDRGWTQYF. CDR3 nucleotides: TGTGCCTGGAGTGACCGGGGATGGACCCAGTACTTC.

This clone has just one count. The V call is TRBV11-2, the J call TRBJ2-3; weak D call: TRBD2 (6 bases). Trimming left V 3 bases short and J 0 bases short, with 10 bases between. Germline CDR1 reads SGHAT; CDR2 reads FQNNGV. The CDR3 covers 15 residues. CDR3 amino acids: CASSFHRGSTDTQYF. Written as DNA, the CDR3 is TGTGCCAGCAGCTTCCACCGGGGGAGCACAGATACGCAGTATTTT. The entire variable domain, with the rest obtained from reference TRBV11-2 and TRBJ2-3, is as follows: EAGVAQSPRYKIIEKRQSVAFWCNPISGHATLYWYQQILGQGPKLLIQFQNNGVVDDSQLPKDRFSAERLKGVDSTLKIQPAKLEDSAVYLCASSFHRGSTDTQYFGPGTRLTVL.

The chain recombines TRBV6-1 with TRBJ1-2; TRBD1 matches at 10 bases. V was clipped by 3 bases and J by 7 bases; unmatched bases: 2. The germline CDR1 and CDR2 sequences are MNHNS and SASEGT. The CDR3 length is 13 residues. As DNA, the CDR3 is TGTGCCAGCAGTGACAGGGACAGGGGTGGCTACACCTTC. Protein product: CASSDRDRGGYTF.

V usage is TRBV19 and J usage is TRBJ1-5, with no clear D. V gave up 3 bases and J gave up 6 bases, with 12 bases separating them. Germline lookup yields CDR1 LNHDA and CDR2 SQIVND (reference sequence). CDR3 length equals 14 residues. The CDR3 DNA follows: TGTGCCAGTAGTATTCGGTCTAGTGGTCAGCCCCAGCATTTT. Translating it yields CASSIRSSGQPQHF.

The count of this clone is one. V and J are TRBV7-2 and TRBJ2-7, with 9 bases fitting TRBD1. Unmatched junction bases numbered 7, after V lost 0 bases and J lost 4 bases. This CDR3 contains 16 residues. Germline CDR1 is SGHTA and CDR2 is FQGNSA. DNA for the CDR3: TGTGCCAGCAGCTTAGCCCTGGGACAGGGAGCTTACGAGCAGTACTTC. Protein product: CASSLALGQGAYEQYF.

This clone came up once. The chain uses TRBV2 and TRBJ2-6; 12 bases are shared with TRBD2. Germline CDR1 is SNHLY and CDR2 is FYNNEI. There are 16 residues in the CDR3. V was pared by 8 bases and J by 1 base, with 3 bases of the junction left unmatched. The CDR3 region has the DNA TGTGCCAGCTTCGGACTAGCGGGATCTGGGGCCAACGTCCTGACTTTC. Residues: CASFGLAGSGANVLTF.

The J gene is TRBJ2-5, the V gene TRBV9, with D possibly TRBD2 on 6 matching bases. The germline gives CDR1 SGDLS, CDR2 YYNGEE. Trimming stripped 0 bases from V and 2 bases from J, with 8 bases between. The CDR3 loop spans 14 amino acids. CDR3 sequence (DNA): TGTGCCAGCAGCGTAGCGGGAGTGCAAGAGACCCAGTACTTC. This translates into CASSVAGVQETQYF.

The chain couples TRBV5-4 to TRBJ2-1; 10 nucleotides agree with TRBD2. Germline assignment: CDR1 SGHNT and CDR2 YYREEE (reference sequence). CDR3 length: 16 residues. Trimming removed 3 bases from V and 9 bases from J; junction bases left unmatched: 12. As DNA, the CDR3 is TGTGCCAGCAGCTGGGGCAGCGGGGGGGGTGTAAGTGAGCAGTTCTTC. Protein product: CASSWGSGGGVSEQFF.

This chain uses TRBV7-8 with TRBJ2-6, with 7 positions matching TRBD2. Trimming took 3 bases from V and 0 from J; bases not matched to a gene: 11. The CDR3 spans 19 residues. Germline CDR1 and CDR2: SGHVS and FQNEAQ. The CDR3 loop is CASSFLGGGPSSGANVLTF. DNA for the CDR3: TGTGCCAGCAGCTTCCTAGGCGGGGGTCCAAGCTCTGGGGCCAACGTCCTGACTTTC.

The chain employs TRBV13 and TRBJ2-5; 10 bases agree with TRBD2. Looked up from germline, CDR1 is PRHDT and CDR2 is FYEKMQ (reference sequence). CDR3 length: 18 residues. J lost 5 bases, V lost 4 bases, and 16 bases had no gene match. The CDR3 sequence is CASSSTLEAGGRGETQYF. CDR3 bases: TGTGCCAGCAGCTCCACGCTCGAAGCGGGGGGGCGGGGTGAGACCCAGTACTTC.